Each of the 2 T cell receptor beta chains below was sequenced from the same sample in a study of T-cell reconstitution after alpha-beta-depleted transplantation in children. During its preparation, the TCRbeta library received unique molecular identifiers. TCRdb itself ran the PCR reads through MiXCR, one entry per CDR3 protein. The sample holds around 600,000 distinct CDR3 sequences; approximately 16% are singletons and the top ten take about 1.1%. Material: PBMCs from the stem cell graft donor, obtained from the stem cell graft. The receptors here all came from a human donor who donated a stem cell graft to a child with acute myeloid leukemia.

The gene calls are TRBV12-3 or TRBV12-4 and TRBJ2-7, with 8 nucleotides matching TRBD1. The V segment lost 6 bases and the J segment 5 bases; nucleotides outside the gene matches: 6. CDR3 length: 13 amino acids. CDR3 in DNA: TGTGCCAGCAGCGGACAGGGCCGGCACGAGCAGTACTTC. Translation gives CASSGQGRHEQYF.

This clonotype was seen a handful of times. The CDR3 region is CAAGTGNTIYF. The CDR3 nucleotides are TGTGCCGCAGGCACGGGAAACACCATATATTTT. The rearrangement links TRBV12-3 or TRBV12-4 to TRBJ1-3; the D is unclear. The ends were cut back, 11 bases at V and 4 bases at J, with 9 bases in the middle. The CDR3 loop spans 11 amino acids.